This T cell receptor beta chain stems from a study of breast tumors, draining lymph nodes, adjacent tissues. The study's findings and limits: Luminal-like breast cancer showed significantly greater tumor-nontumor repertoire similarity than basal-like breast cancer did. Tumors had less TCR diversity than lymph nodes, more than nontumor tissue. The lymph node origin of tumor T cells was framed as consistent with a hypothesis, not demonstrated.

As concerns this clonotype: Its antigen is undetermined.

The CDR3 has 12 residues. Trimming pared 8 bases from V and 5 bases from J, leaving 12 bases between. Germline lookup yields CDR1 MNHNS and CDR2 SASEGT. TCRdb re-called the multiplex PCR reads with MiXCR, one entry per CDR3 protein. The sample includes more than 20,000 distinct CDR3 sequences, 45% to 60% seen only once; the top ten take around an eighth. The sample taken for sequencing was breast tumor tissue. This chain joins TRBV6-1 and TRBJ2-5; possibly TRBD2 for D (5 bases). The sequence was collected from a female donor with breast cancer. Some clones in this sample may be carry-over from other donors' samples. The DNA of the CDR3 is TGTGCCAGCGCAATGGAGGTGGAGACCCAGTACTTC. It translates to CASAMEVETQYF.